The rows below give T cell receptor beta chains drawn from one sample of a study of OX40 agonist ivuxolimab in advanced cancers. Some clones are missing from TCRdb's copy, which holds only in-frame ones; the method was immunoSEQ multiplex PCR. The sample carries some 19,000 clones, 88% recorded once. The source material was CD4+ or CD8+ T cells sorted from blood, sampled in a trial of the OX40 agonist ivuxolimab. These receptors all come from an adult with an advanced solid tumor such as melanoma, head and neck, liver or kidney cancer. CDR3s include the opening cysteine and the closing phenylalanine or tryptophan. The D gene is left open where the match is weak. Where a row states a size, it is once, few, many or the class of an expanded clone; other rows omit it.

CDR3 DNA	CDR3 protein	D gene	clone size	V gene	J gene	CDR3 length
TGTGCCAGCAGCTTAGGGGGACCCAGAAACACCATATATTTT	CASSLGGPRNTIYF	NA	NA	TRBV7-2	TRBJ1-3	14
TGTGCCAGCAGTGAAAGGGGGCAGGGACTCAGCAATGAGCAGTTCTTC	CASSERGQGLSNEQFF	NA	once	TRBV6-1	TRBJ2-1	16
TGTGCCAGCAGCCCGGGTGGGGAGAGCTACGAGCAGTACTTC	CASSPGGESYEQYF	NA	NA	TRBV6-5	TRBJ2-7	14
TGTGCCAGCAGCTTAGAGGCGTCCTACGAGCAGTACTTC	CASSLEASYEQYF	NA	once	TRBV11-2	TRBJ2-7	13
TGTGCCAGCAGCTTAGGATCGAGGGGGTTCACTGAAGCTTTCTTT	CASSLGSRGFTEAFF	NA	NA	TRBV13	TRBJ1-1	15
TGTGCCAGCAGCGCGGCCTCAGAGGGTCGGCACACTGAAGCTTTCTTT	CASSAASEGRHTEAFF	NA	NA	TRBV7-3	TRBJ1-1	16
TGTGCCAGCAGTTTCTCCGTAGGCGGCGCCTACAATGAGCAGTTCTTC	CASSFSVGGAYNEQFF	NA	NA	TRBV27	TRBJ2-1	16
TGTGCCAGCAGTGAAAGGCAGGCCTACGAGCAGTACTTC	CASSERQAYEQYF	NA	NA	TRBV6-1	TRBJ2-7	13
TGTGCTAGTGGGACCGGCAATGAGCAGTTCTTC	CASGTGNEQFF	NA	NA	TRBV12-5	TRBJ2-1	11
TGTGCCAGCAGAATGAATGAAGCTTTCTTT	CASRMNEAFF	NA	NA	TRBV7-2	TRBJ1-1	10
TGTGCCAGCAGCTTTAGTCCCGGGACAGGAGAGGGCTATGGCTACACCTTC	CASSFSPGTGEGYGYTF	TRBD1	once	TRBV5-6	TRBJ1-2	17
TGTGCCAGCAGCTTAGAGACTCGCCAAGATACGCAGTATTTT	CASSLETRQDTQYF	NA	NA	TRBV7-9	TRBJ2-3	14
TGTGCCACCTCAGCGGTCCCAGGAGATGAGCAGTTCTTC	CATSAVPGDEQFF	NA	NA	TRBV19	TRBJ2-1	13
TGTGCCAGCAGTTACCACCCCACTAACTATGGCTACACCTTC	CASSYHPTNYGYTF	NA	NA	TRBV6-5	TRBJ1-2	14
TGTGCCAGCGTCGGGCTAGCGGGAACGAACGAGGAGCTGTTTTTT	CASVGLAGTNEELFF	TRBD2	NA	TRBV2	TRBJ2-2	15
TGTGCCAGCAGTCCAGGGGGTTTCGGGTCAATGAACACTGAAGCTTTCTTT	CASSPGGFGSMNTEAFF	TRBD1	once	TRBV5-6	TRBJ1-1	17
TGTGCCAGCAGCCAGACCGGGACAGGGGAGGGGCCATACACCGGGGAGCTGTTTTTT	CASSQTGTGEGPYTGELFF	TRBD1	few	TRBV7-6	TRBJ2-2	19
TGTGCCAGCAGCAGATTGGGCGATGAGCAGTTCTTC	CASSRLGDEQFF	NA	NA	TRBV7-9	TRBJ2-1	12
TGTGCCAGCAGCTCTCGGGGGGAGGACACTGAAGCTTTCTTT	CASSSRGEDTEAFF	NA	NA	TRBV5-4	TRBJ1-1	14
TGCAGCGTTGACGGTGGGACTATCGCGAGGGTATCCAAAGAGACCCAGTACTTC	CSVDGGTIARVSKETQYF	TRBD2	NA	TRBV29-1	TRBJ2-5	18
TGTGCCAGCAGCTTGGTTTCGGGAGGCCACGGGGCCCAGTACTTC	CASSLVSGGHGAQYF	TRBD2	NA	TRBV7-9	TRBJ2-5	15
TGTGCCAGCAGTTTTTTAGCTAACGGTCGCTACGAGCAGTACTTC	CASSFLANGRYEQYF	NA	NA	TRBV27	TRBJ2-7	15
TGCGCCAGCAGCCTAGCCTTCGGGAGCAATCAGCCCCAGCATTTT	CASSLAFGSNQPQHF	NA	NA	TRBV4-1	TRBJ1-5	15
TGTGCCTCAACGGACGGGACAGGGGTTTCTAACTATGGCTACACCTTC	CASTDGTGVSNYGYTF	TRBD1	NA	TRBV19	TRBJ1-2	16